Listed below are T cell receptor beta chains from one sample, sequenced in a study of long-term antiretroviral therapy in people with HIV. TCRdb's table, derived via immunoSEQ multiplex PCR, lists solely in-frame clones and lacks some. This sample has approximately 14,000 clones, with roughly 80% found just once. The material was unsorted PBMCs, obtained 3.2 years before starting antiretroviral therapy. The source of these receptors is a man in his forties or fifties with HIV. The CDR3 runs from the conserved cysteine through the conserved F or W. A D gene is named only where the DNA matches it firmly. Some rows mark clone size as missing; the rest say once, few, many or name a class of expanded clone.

TGCGCCAGCACCTTCACAGGAAACTACGAGCAGTACTTC CASTFTGNYEQYF - - TRBJ2-7 TRBV10-2
TGTGCCAGCAGTGTCACAGGCTACACCGGGGAGCTGTTTTTT CASSVTGYTGELFF - - TRBJ2-2 TRBV6-1
TGTGCCAGTAGTATCTGGGCTGGGGACACTGAAGCTTTCTTT CASSIWAGDTEAFF - - TRBJ1-1 TRBV19
TGCGCCAGCAGCTTGGAAGGGGGAAGGAATCAGCCCCAGCATTTT CASSLEGGRNQPQHF once - TRBJ1-5 TRBV5-1
TGTGCCAGCCGAACAATTCTAGCGGGGAGCAATTTCGCCTACAATGAGCAGTTCTTC CASRTILAGSNFAYNEQFF - TRBD2 TRBJ2-1 TRBV7-2
TGTGCCAGTAGGTGGGCAGATATGAACACTGAAGCTTTCTTT CASRWADMNTEAFF - - TRBJ1-1 TRBV19
TGTGCCAGCAGCGCGGGACAGGGGAGTGGAAACACCATATATTTT CASSAGQGSGNTIYF - TRBD1 TRBJ1-3 TRBV9
TGTGCCAGCAGCTTAACCCGACAGGGGCTCTCCTACGAGCAGTACTTC CASSLTRQGLSYEQYF - TRBD1 TRBJ2-7 TRBV7-9
TGTGCCAGCAGCTTAGTATTGGGGACTATGGACTACGAGCAGTACTTC CASSLVLGTMDYEQYF - TRBD2 TRBJ2-7 TRBV11-3
TGTGCCAGCAGCTTAGATCTTCAGTCGGACATTTCGTCCTACGAGCAGTACTTC CASSLDLQSDISSYEQYF - - TRBJ2-7 TRBV11-3
TGTGCCAGCAGCTTAGGGGTTGATGGGGCCACCGGGGAGCTGTTTTTT CASSLGVDGATGELFF few - TRBJ2-2 TRBV7-8
TGCAGCGTCCAGACCGATTATGGCTACACCTTC CSVQTDYGYTF - - TRBJ1-2 TRBV29-1
TGCGCCAGCAGTGAGTCTTGCGCAGGGAGGAACTCTGGAAACACCATATATTTT CASSESCAGRNSGNTIYF - - TRBJ1-3 TRBV10-1
TGTGCCAGCAGCCCAAGACCGACAGGGGGCATGGGCACTGAAGCTTTCTTT CASSPRPTGGMGTEAFF once TRBD1 TRBJ1-1 TRBV7-8
TGTGCCACCAGCAGAGGGACAGGGGGTCCCTACGAGCAGTACTTC CATSRGTGGPYEQYF - TRBD1 TRBJ2-7 TRBV15
TGTGCCAGCAGGTATAGGGTATCAGGGTCCGTTGATCAGCCCCAGCATTTT CASRYRVSGSVDQPQHF - - TRBJ1-5 TRBV7-8
TGTGCCAGCAGTTGGACAGCCCATTCACCCCTCCACTTT CASSWTAHSPLHF once - TRBJ1-6 TRBV27
TGTGCCTGGGCCCGGACTAGCGGGGGACTCTACGAGCAGTACTTC CAWARTSGGLYEQYF - TRBD2 TRBJ2-7 TRBV30
TGTGCCAGCAGCTTTGGGGGAAAGAGCGGGGAGCTGTTTTTT CASSFGGKSGELFF - - TRBJ2-2 TRBV11-3
TGTGCCAGCAGCTTGGGGACAGGCGTAAAATCACCCCTCCACTTT CASSLGTGVKSPLHF - TRBD1 TRBJ1-6 TRBV7-2
TGCGCCAGCAGTCCCGGGACAGGGGTTAGCTACACCTTC CASSPGTGVSYTF - TRBD1 TRBJ1-2 TRBV10-1
TGTGCCAGCAGCTTGGATACAGGGGGCGTGAGGGAGACCCAGTACTTC CASSLDTGGVRETQYF - TRBD1 TRBJ2-5 TRBV5-5
TGTGCCAGCAGCCTCCGGGACTTATCGTACGAGCAGTACTTC CASSLRDLSYEQYF once - TRBJ2-7 TRBV11-3
TGTGCCAGCAGTTTACAGGGGGCGCAGAACACTGAAGCTTTCTTT CASSLQGAQNTEAFF - TRBD1 TRBJ1-1 TRBV2